This T cell receptor beta chain was recorded in a study of blood T cell repertoires in COVID-19. About the study: Nucleic acid was either cDNA or gDNA, and it came from T cells, B-cell-depleted T cells, or PBMCs.

Original handling: It was from reference gene primer amplification that nucleated cell counts were estimated. The method was immunoSEQ multiplex PCR; TCRdb's version includes in-frame clones alone and lacks a portion of them. That table supplies the V and J calls and clone size; D and trimming were determined from the DNA. The sample gives about 300,000 clones, roughly 84% of which show up once; over 1.1% is in the top ten. CDR1 is SNHLY, CDR2 FYNNEI, per germline. V was cut by 6 bases and J by 8 bases, with 14 bases left in between. The CDR3 is made up of 13 amino acids. Source material: peripheral blood. V is TRBV2 and J is TRBJ2-1, with a weak D call TRBD2 (5 bases). The clonotype comes from a human donor with COVID-19, enrolled during active disease. The donor label of this sample is uncertain. CDR3 loop: CASRQTRWDEQFF. For the CDR3, the DNA is TGTGCCAGCAGGCAAACTAGGTGGGATGAGCAGTTCTTC. Drawing the rest from reference TRBV2 and TRBJ2-1, the complete variable domain is EPEVTQTPSHQVTQMGQEVILRCVPISNHLYFYWYRQILGQKVEFLVSFYNNEISEKSEIFDDQFSVERPDGSNFTLKIRSTKLEDSAMYFCASRQTRWDEQFFGPGTRLTVL.